This T cell receptor beta chain was sequenced for a study of T cells expressing NK-cell markers. On the study more broadly: Most of the eight sequenced donors tested HCMV-seropositive; one tested seronegative.

Scientists made TCR beta cDNA using 5'RACE template switching with UMIs. TCRdb derives one entry per CDR3 protein from the 5' RACE reads, leaving out DNA. The sample has 550,000 to 600,000 distinct CDR3 sequences. This CDR3 contains 17 residues. Germline loops: CDR1 MNHEY, CDR2 SVGEGT. The receptor comes from a man between 18 and 35 years old in good health. The V gene is TRBV6-2 or TRBV6-3, the J gene TRBJ2-5; the D call from TCRdb, TRBD2, cannot be confirmed without DNA. The sequencing sample was made of blood T cells: a sorted CD56 or NKG2C T cell subset, CD4+ or CD8+ T cells, or bulk PBMC T cells (not recorded which). CDR3 amino acids: CASSYSILREGRETQYF.